What follows is one T cell receptor (beta chain) and its context. Its antigen is unknown. The sample is drawn from a study of cytomegalovirus exposure and HLA in healthy donors. Overall study findings and caveats: The study listed roughly 160 cytomegalovirus-associated TCR beta chains. In an earlier analysis, in 620 or so donors, most V segments appeared productive either ~87% or ~30% of the time. Reportedly, fewer N-insertions than the roughly 700-donor mean appeared in an Asian-associated ancestry cluster in a later analysis.

The PCR used 60 Vbeta and 13 Jbeta primers. Profiling relied on immunoSEQ multiplex PCR, and the TCRdb table lists in-frame clones only, not all of them. The sample shows 150,000 to 160,000 clones, approximately 69% of them seen only once. The germline V gene has CDR1 MNHEY and CDR2 SVGAGI. V was pared by 5 bases and J by 6 bases, with 11 bases between. This CDR3 comprises 13 residues. Material for sequencing was PBMCs. The chain carries TRBV6-5 and TRBJ2-1; D uncertain. The receptor was derived from a young man in good health and CMV-seronegative. CDR3 sequence reads: CASSPHSSNEQFF. For the CDR3, the DNA is TGTGCCAGCAGTCCCCACTCGAGCAATGAGCAGTTCTTC.